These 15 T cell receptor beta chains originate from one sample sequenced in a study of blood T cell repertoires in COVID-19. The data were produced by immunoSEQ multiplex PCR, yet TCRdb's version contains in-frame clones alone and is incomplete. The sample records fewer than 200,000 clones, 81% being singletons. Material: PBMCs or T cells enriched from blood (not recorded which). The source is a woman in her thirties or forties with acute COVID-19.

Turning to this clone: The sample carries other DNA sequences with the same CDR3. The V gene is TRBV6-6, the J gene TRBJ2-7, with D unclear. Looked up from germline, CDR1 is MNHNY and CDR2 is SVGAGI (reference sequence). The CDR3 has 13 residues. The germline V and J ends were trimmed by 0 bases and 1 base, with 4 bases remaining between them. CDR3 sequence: CASSYSLSYEQYF. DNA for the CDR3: TGTGCCAGCAGTTACTCCCTTTCCTACGAGCAGTACTTC.

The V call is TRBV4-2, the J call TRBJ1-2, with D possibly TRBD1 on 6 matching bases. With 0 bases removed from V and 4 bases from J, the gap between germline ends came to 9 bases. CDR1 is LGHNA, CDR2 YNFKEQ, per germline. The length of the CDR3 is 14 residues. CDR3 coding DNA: TGTGCCAGCAGCCAAGACCAGGGGATCTATGGCTACACCTTC. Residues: CASSQDQGIYGYTF.

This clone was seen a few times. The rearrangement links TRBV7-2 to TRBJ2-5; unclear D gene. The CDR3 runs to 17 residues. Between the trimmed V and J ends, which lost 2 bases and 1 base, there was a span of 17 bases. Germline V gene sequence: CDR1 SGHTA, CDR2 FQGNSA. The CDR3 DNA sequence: TGTGCCAGCAGCTTAATGAGCTCCTCACCCCCCCAAGAGACCCAGTACTTC. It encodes CASSLMSSSPPQETQYF.

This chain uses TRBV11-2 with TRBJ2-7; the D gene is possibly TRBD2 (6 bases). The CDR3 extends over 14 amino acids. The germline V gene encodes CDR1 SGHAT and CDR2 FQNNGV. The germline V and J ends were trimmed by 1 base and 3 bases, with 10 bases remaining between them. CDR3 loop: CASSLVRGYYEQYF. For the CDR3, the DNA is TGTGCCAGCAGCTTAGTTCGGGGGTACTACGAGCAGTACTTC.

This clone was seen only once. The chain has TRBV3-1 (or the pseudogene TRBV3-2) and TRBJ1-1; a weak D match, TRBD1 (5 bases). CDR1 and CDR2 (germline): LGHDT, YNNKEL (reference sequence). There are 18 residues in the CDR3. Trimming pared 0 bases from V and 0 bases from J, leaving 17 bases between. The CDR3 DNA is TGTGCCAGCAGCCAAGATGGACCAGACAGCTTCATGAACACTGAAGCTTTCTTT. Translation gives CASSQDGPDSFMNTEAFF.

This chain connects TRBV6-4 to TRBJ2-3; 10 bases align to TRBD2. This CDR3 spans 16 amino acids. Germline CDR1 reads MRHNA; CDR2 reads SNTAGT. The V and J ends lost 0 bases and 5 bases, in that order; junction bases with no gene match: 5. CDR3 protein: CASSDSAGGRGDTQYF. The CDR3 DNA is TGTGCCAGCAGTGACTCAGCGGGAGGGCGGGGAGATACGCAGTATTTT.

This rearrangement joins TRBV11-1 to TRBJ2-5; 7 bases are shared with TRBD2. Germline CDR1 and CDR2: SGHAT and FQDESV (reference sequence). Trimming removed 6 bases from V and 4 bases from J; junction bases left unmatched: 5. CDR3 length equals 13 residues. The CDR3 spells CASRKREGETQYF. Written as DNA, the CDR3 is TGTGCCAGCAGAAAGCGGGAAGGAGAGACCCAGTACTTC.

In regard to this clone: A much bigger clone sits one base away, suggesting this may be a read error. In nucleotides, the CDR3 is TGTGCCAGCAGTACAGGGAGCTCTGGAAACACCATATATTTT. As protein: CASSTGSSGNTIYF. The rearrangement links TRBV27 to TRBJ1-3; perhaps TRBD1 as D (6 bases). Trimming stripped 5 bases from V and 0 bases from J, with 8 bases between. The CDR3 loop spans 14 amino acids. Per germline, CDR1 MNHEY and CDR2 SMNVEV (reference sequence).

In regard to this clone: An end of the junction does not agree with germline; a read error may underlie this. The CDR3 sequence: CASSGTSASYEQYF. CDR3 DNA: TGTGCTAGTAGCGGGACTTCTGCGTCCTACGAGCAGTACTTC. The rearrangement uses TRBV19 and TRBJ2-7; TRBD2 matches 8 bases. The CDR3 length is 14 residues. Looked up from germline, CDR1 is LNHDA and CDR2 is SQIVND (reference sequence).

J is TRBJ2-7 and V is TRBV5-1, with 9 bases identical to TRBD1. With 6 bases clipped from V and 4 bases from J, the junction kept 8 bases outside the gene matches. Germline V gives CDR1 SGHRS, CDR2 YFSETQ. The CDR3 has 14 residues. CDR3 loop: CASKGQDRGYEQYF. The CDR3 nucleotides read TGCGCCAGCAAGGGGCAGGACAGGGGATACGAGCAGTACTTC. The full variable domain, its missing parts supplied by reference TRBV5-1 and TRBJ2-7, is KAGVTQTPRYLIKTRGQQVTLSCSPISGHRSVSWYQQTPGQGLQFLFEYFSETQRNKGNFPGRFSGRQFSNSRSEMNVSTLELGDSALYLCASKGQDRGYEQYFGPGTRLTVT.

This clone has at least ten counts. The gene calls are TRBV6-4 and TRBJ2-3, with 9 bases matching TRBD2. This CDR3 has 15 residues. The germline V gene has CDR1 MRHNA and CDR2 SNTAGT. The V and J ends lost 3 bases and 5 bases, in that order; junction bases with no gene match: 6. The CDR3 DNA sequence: TGTGCCAGCAGTGATTCTGCGGGAGGGGGAGATACGCAGTATTTT. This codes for CASSDSAGGGDTQYF.

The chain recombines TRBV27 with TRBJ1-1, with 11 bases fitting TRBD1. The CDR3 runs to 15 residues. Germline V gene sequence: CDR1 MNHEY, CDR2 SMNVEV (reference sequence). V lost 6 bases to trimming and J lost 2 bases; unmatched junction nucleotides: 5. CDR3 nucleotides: TGTGCCAGCAGCTCTTGGACAGGGGGCAACACTGAAGCTTTCTTT. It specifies CASSSWTGGNTEAFF.

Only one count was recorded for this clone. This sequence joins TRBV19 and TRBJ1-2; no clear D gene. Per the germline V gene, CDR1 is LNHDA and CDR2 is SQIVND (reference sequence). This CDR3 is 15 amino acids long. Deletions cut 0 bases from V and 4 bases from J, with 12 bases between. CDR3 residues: CASSIEKTKSYGYTF. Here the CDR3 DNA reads TGTGCCAGTAGTATAGAAAAGACTAAGAGCTATGGCTACACCTTC.

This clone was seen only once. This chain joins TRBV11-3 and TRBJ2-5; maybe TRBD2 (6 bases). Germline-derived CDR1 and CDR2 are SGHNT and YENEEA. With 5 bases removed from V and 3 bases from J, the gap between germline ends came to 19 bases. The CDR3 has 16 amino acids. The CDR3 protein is CASSGRFVGTEETQYF. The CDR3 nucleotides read TGTGCCAGCAGCGGACGTTTTGTGGGGACTGAAGAGACCCAGTACTTC.

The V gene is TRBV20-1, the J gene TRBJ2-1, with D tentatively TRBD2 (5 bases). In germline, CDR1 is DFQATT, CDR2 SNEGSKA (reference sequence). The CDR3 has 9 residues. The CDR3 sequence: CSQLDEQFF. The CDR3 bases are TGCAGCCAACTAGATGAGCAGTTCTTC.